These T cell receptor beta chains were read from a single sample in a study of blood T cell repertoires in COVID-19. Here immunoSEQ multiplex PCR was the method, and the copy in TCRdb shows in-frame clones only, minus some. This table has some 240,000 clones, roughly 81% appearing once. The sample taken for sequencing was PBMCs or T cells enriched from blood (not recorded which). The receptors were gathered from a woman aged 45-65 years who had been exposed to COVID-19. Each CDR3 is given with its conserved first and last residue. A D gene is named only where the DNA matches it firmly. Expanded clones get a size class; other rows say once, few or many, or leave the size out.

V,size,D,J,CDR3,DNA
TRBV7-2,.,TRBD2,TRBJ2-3,CASSLRAGGRTDTQYF,TGTGCCAGCAGCTTAAGGGCGGGGGGACGCACAGATACGCAGTATTTT
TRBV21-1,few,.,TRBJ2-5,CASSSYRDTRGQETQYF,TGTGCCAGCAGCTCCTACAGGGATACGAGGGGGCAAGAGACCCAGTACTTC
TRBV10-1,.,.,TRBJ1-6,CARKQGNSRSPLHF,TGCGCCCGCAAACAGGGAAACTCGCGTTCACCCCTCCACTTT
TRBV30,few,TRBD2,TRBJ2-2,CAWFAGGQATGELFF,TGTGCCTGGTTTGCGGGGGGCCAGGCCACCGGGGAGCTGTTTTTT
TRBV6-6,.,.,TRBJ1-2,CASSYSGEGGYTF,TGTGCCAGCAGTTACTCCGGGGAGGGGGGCTACACCTTC
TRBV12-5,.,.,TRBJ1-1,CASGPEDITEAFF,TGTGCTAGTGGTCCCGAGGACATCACTGAAGCTTTCTTT
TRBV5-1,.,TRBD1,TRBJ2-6,CASSLAGTGVSGANVLTF,TGCGCCAGCAGCTTGGCGGGGACAGGAGTCTCTGGGGCCAACGTCCTGACTTTC
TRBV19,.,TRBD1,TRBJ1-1,CASRNRGNTEAFF,TGTGCCAGTAGAAACAGGGGGAACACTGAAGCTTTCTTT
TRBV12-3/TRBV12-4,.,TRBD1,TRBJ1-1,CASSSGGAEAFF,TGTGCCAGCAGCTCAGGGGGAGCTGAAGCTTTCTTT
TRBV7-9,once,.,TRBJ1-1,CASSAPGGTEAFF,TGTGCCAGCAGCGCGCCGGGAGGCACTGAAGCTTTCTTT
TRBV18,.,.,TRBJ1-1,CASSPYGGVSTEAFF,TGTGCCAGCTCACCATACGGTGGTGTTTCCACTGAAGCTTTCTTT
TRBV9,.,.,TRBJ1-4,CASSNRVGANEKLFF,TGTGCCAGCAGCAATCGGGTGGGAGCTAATGAAAAACTGTTTTTT
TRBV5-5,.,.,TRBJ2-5,CASRAPLAIQETQYF,TGTGCCAGCAGAGCTCCCCTAGCCATCCAAGAGACCCAGTACTTC
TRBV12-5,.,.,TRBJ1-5,CASGLLPTGLSQPQHF,TGTGCTAGTGGTTTGCTCCCGACAGGCTTAAGTCAGCCCCAGCATTTT
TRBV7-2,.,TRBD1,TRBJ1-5,CASSFRDRHNQPQHF,TGTGCCAGCAGCTTCCGGGACAGACACAATCAGCCCCAGCATTTT
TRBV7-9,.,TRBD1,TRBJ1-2,CASSPPSGQGDYGYTF,TGTGCCAGCAGCCCACCATCAGGACAGGGTGACTATGGCTACACCTTC
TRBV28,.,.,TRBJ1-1,CASSSEEALLRAFF,TGTGCCAGCAGTTCGGAGGAAGCCCTGTTGAGGGCTTTCTTT
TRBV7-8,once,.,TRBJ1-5,CASSGARVFNQPQHF,TGTGCCAGCAGCGGAGCCCGGGTTTTCAATCAGCCCCAGCATTTT
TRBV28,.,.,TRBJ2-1,CASSFPGQFNEQFF,TGTGCCAGCAGCTTTCCGGGACAATTTAATGAGCAGTTCTTC
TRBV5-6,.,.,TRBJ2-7,CASSLTSFPYEQYF,TGTGCCAGCAGTCTGACTAGTTTCCCCTACGAGCAGTACTTC
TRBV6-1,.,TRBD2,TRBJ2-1,CASSEGLAAYNEQFF,TGTGCCAGCAGTGAAGGGCTAGCGGCCTACAATGAGCAGTTCTTC
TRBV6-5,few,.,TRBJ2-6,CASQKSGANVLTF,TGTGCCAGTCAGAAGTCTGGGGCCAACGTCCTGACTTTC
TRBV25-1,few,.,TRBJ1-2,CASSEYPTGYGYTF,TGTGCCAGCAGTGAATACCCCACTGGCTATGGCTACACCTTC
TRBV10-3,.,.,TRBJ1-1,CAIRGGDRGEAFF,TGTGCCATCAGAGGGGGGGACCGGGGAGAAGCTTTCTTT
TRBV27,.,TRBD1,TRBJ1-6,CASTRGRDSPLHF,TGTGCCAGCACCAGGGGGCGGGATTCACCCCTCCACTTT
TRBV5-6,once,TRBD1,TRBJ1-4,CASSLTTGGNNEKLFF,TGTGCCAGCAGCTTGACCACAGGGGGCAATAATGAAAAACTGTTTTTT
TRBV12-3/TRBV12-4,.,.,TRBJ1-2,CASSEGGDYGYTF,TGTGCCAGCAGTGAGGGGGGGGACTATGGCTACACCTTC
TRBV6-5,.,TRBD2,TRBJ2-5,CASSYSGGETQYF,TGTGCCAGCAGTTACTCCGGGGGGGAGACCCAGTACTTC